The 2 T cell receptor beta chains in this list originate from one sample, sequenced in a study of blood T cell repertoires in COVID-19. Using immunoSEQ multiplex PCR, the repertoire was profiled, and TCRdb retains in-frame clones only, with some absent. Among roughly 290,000 clones listed, more than 75% were seen once. The sequencing sample was made of peripheral blood. These receptors were taken from a woman between 50 and 59 years old who had recovered from COVID-19.

V is TRBV6-2 or TRBV6-3 and J is TRBJ1-1; 7 bases agree with TRBD1. The length of the CDR3 is 13 residues. Germline V gives CDR1 MNHEY, CDR2 SVGEGT. Trimming took 2 bases from V and 5 from J; bases not matched to a gene: 2. CDR3 sequence: CASSYAGQTEAFF. CDR3 bases: TGTGCCAGCAGTTACGCGGGACAGACTGAAGCTTTCTTT.

This sequence joins TRBV7-2 and TRBJ2-1; D perhaps matches TRBD2 (6 bases). V gave up 5 bases and J gave up 8 bases, with 22 bases separating them. CDR1 is SGHTA, CDR2 FQGNSA, per germline. The CDR3 sequence is 16 residues long. CDR3 sequence reads: CASSLHGTPGEYEQFF. For the CDR3, the DNA is TGTGCCAGCAGCCTGCACGGGACCCCGGGAGAATATGAGCAGTTCTTC. The full variable domain, completed using reference TRBV7-2 and TRBJ2-1, is GAGVSQSPSNKVTEKGKDVELRCDPISGHTALYWYRQSLGQGLEFLIYFQGNSAPDKSGLPSDRFSAERTGGSVSTLTIQRTQQEDSAVYLCASSLHGTPGEYEQFFGPGTRLTVL.